This T cell receptor beta chain was sequenced in a study of identifying expanded T cells in peripheral blood. TCRdb's table, derived via immunoSEQ multiplex PCR, lists solely in-frame clones and lacks some. Among tens of thousands of clones listed, about 91% were seen once. Looked up from germline, CDR1 is SGHTA and CDR2 is FQGNSA. The CDR3 is 13 amino acids. With 1 base removed from V and 4 bases from J, the gap between germline ends came to 7 bases. The TCR originated in a person aged 18 to 75 in good health. Sequenced input: blood. The genes are TRBV7-2 and TRBJ1-2; D not resolved. CDR3 sequence reads: CASSLGPRYGYTF. DNA for the CDR3: TGTGCCAGCAGCTTAGGGCCGCGCTATGGCTACACCTTC.